The clone carrying this TCR beta chain came up many times. Template material for amplifying TCR beta CDR3 regions consisted of RNA transcripts. HTBI primers drove first-round RT-PCR of the TCR CDR3. From the multiplex PCR reads, TCRdb called clonotypes with MiXCR, one entry per CDR3 protein. This table holds around 570,000 distinct CDR3 sequences, 20% found once. This entry belongs to a study of T cells in Graves' hyperthyroidism and ophthalmopathy. The V end lost 6 bases, the J end lost 1 base, and 9 bases lay between the germline ends. Per the germline V gene, CDR1 is MNHNS and CDR2 is SASEGT. The CDR3 contains 13 residues.

The chain employs TRBV6-1 and TRBJ1-2; possibly TRBD1 for D (6 bases). The sample comprised blood. This sequence was found in a man in his forties with Graves' ophthalmopathy. The DNA of the CDR3 is TGTGCCAGCAGGCGGACAGATAACTATGGCTACACCTTC. It specifies CASRRTDNYGYTF.